Following are 29 T cell receptor beta chains from one sample sequenced in a study of shared clonotypes between healthy human individuals. Profiled with immunoSEQ multiplex PCR; TCRdb holds only in-frame clones, not every one. Here the sample spans more than 400,000 clones, 90% to 96% being singletons. Sequenced input: naive CD4+ T cells sorted from blood. Subset noted: CD45RA+ positively selected. These receptors were obtained from a woman aged 25 to 45 in good health.

The gene calls are TRBV5-5 and TRBJ1-2, with D possibly matching TRBD1 (5 bases). Germline values: CDR1 SGHKS, CDR2 YYEKEE (reference sequence). Trimming left V 4 bases short and J 0 bases short, with 13 bases between. The CDR3 has 15 amino acids. This CDR3 reads CASSHLTDTNYGYTF. The CDR3 DNA follows: TGTGCCAGCAGCCACCTGACAGATACTAACTATGGCTACACCTTC.

The V and J genes are TRBV28 and TRBJ1-1; TRBD1 matches at 7 bases. The CDR3 contains 15 residues. Unmatched junction bases numbered 7, after V lost 2 bases and J lost 4 bases. CDR1 and CDR2 from the germline V gene are MDHEN and SYDVKM. The CDR3 DNA reads as TGTGCCAGCAGTTTACGACAGGGTTGGGGCACTGAAGCTTTCTTT. It specifies CASSLRQGWGTEAFF.

The chain links TRBV14 to TRBJ1-1; 7 bases align to TRBD1. The CDR3 is 15 amino acids. Germline-derived CDR1 and CDR2 are SGHDN and FVKESK. The trim removed 5 bases at V and 2 bases at J, leaving 8 bases unmatched. CDR3 DNA: TGTGCCAGCAGCGAAAGACAGGGCGTTAACACTGAAGCTTTCTTT. Protein sequence: CASSERQGVNTEAFF.

This clone was counted a single time. The rearrangement links TRBV28 to TRBJ1-2; no definite D call. V lost 7 bases to trimming and J lost 4 bases, with 7 bases between them. The CDR3 extends over 11 amino acids. The germline V gene encodes CDR1 MDHEN and CDR2 SYDVKM. The CDR3: CASTPGYGYTF. The CDR3 coding sequence is TGTGCCAGCACCCCCGGCTATGGCTACACCTTC.

The J gene is TRBJ2-1, the V gene TRBV28; D gene uncertain. CDR3 size: 13 residues. Trimming cost V 7 bases and J 8 bases, with 15 bases left between them. Germline V gene sequence: CDR1 MDHEN, CDR2 SYDVKM. In DNA, the CDR3 is TGTGCCAGCACCACCTCCTCACAATATGAGCAGTTCTTC. Translation: CASTTSSQYEQFF.

The rearrangement links TRBV30 to TRBJ2-1, with a possible D match to TRBD2 (6 bases). The ends were cut back, 1 base at V and 1 base at J, with 11 bases in the middle. The CDR3 loop spans 15 amino acids. Germline V gives CDR1 GTSNPN, CDR2 SVGIG (reference sequence). CDR3 DNA sequence: TGTGCCTGGAGTGGACCGGGGACTTCCTACAATGAGCAGTTCTTC. Its translation is CAWSGPGTSYNEQFF.

The chain uses TRBV6-5 and TRBJ2-2; D ambiguous. Deletions cut 1 base from V and 1 base from J, with 10 bases between. The CDR3 runs 16 residues. Germline-derived CDR1 and CDR2 are MNHEY and SVGAGI. DNA for the CDR3: TGTGCCAGCAGTTACTTTAGGGCTGAGAACACCGGGGAGCTGTTTTTT. It yields the protein CASSYFRAENTGELFF.

The chain combines TRBV5-4 with TRBJ2-1, with D unresolved. V shed 5 bases and J shed 0 bases, with 12 bases lying between them. Germline CDR1 reads SGHNT; CDR2 reads YYREEE (reference sequence). This CDR3 region has 15 residues. In DNA form, the CDR3 reads TGTGCCAGCAGTTGGCCGGGTAGCTCCTACAATGAGCAGTTCTTC. Amino acids: CASSWPGSSYNEQFF.

The chain joins TRBV19 to TRBJ1-2; D is undetermined. This CDR3 spans 13 amino acids. Germline CDR1 reads LNHDA; CDR2 reads SQIVND (reference sequence). V was shortened by 5 bases and J by 5 bases, with 12 bases between the two germline ends. This chain's CDR3 is CASSSGLRYGYTF. The CDR3 DNA follows: TGTGCCAGTAGTTCCGGGCTAAGGTATGGCTACACCTTC.

V usage is TRBV19 and J usage is TRBJ2-1; 9 nucleotides line up with TRBD1. Trimming at V came to 6 bases and at J to 7 bases, leaving 13 bases not matched to a gene. The V gene's germline CDR1 is LNHDA and CDR2 SQIVND (reference sequence). This CDR3 contains 16 residues. The CDR3 region is CASSRPRTGDWNEQFF. The DNA of the CDR3 is TGTGCCAGTAGCAGACCCCGGACAGGGGATTGGAATGAGCAGTTCTTC.

The J gene is TRBJ1-5, the V gene TRBV19; D remains unclear. This CDR3 comprises 14 residues. V lost 5 bases to trimming and J lost 3 bases, with 11 bases between them. Per germline, CDR1 LNHDA and CDR2 SQIVND (reference sequence). The CDR3 bases are TGTGCCAGTAGTGGTGGTTGGGACAATCAGCCCCAGCATTTT. The encoded protein is CASSGGWDNQPQHF. Combining the CDR3 with reference TRBV19 and TRBJ1-5 gives the whole variable domain DGGITQSPKYLFRKEGQNVTLSCEQNLNHDAMYWYRQDPGQGLRLIYYSQIVNDFQKGDIAEGYSVSREKKESFPLTVTSAQKNPTAFYLCASSGGWDNQPQHFGDGTRLSIL.

The count of this clone is one. The chain links TRBV5-8 to TRBJ2-2; TRBD1 agrees at 7 bases. The CDR3 extends over 15 amino acids. V lost 6 bases, J lost 6 bases, and 11 bases stayed unmatched. Germline V gene sequence: CDR1 SGHTS, CDR2 YDEGEE. This CDR3 reads CASKRQGLVSGELFF. In DNA form, the CDR3 reads TGTGCCAGCAAAAGACAGGGATTGGTTTCCGGGGAGCTGTTTTTT.

This clone appeared once. Here the CDR3 reads CASSYSGSKAFF. The CDR3 DNA reads TGTGCCAGCAGTTACTCGGGCAGCAAAGCTTTCTTT. V usage is TRBV6-5 and J usage is TRBJ1-1; no reliable D call. The CDR3 runs to 12 residues. V gave up 0 bases and J gave up 9 bases, with 8 bases separating them. Germline lookup yields CDR1 MNHEY and CDR2 SVGAGI.

The rearrangement joins TRBV19 to TRBJ1-1; maybe TRBD1 (5 bases). CDR3 length equals 14 residues. With 5 bases removed from V and 4 bases from J, the gap between germline ends came to 14 bases. Germline V CDR1 and CDR2: LNHDA, SQIVND (reference sequence). The CDR3 reads CASSLEGLLTEAFF. CDR3 sequence (DNA): TGTGCCAGTAGTCTTGAGGGGCTGCTCACTGAAGCTTTCTTT.

This clone was picked up one time. The chain recombines TRBV29-1 with TRBJ1-1; no clear D gene. Germline V gene data show CDR1 as SQVTM and CDR2 as ANQGSEA. This CDR3 has 14 residues. Trimming pared 0 bases from V and 3 bases from J, leaving 11 bases between. The CDR3 spells CSVEDAHYYTEAFF. The CDR3 DNA reads as TGCAGCGTTGAAGACGCACACTACTACACTGAAGCTTTCTTT.

V is TRBV7-8 and J is TRBJ1-2; 7 bases fit TRBD1. This CDR3 has 17 amino acids. Per the germline V gene, CDR1 is SGHVS and CDR2 is FQNEAQ. Trimming at V came to 6 bases and at J to 4 bases, leaving 17 bases not matched to a gene. DNA for the CDR3: TGTGCCAGCAGTCCCCGGGCCAGGGGGATGGTAATCTATGGCTACACCTTC. Its protein product is CASSPRARGMVIYGYTF.

The chain is built from TRBV7-2 and TRBJ2-7; D perhaps matches TRBD2 (6 bases). V lost 1 base, J lost 4 bases, and 11 bases lay in between. The germline V gene has CDR1 SGHTA and CDR2 FQGNSA. There are 14 residues in the CDR3. CDR3 region: CASSLVGGFYEQYF. DNA for the CDR3: TGTGCCAGCAGCTTAGTTGGGGGGTTTTACGAGCAGTACTTC.

This chain connects TRBV19 to TRBJ1-1; D is ambiguous. The CDR3 spans 16 residues. Germline V gene lookup returns CDR1 LNHDA and CDR2 SQIVND (reference sequence). Trimming took 8 bases from V and 1 from J, leaving 20 bases between them. CDR3 in DNA: TGTGCCAGTCACTCCTGGTCGGGAGGGCAGAACACTGAAGCTTTCTTT. This translates into CASHSWSGGQNTEAFF.

The genes are TRBV28 and TRBJ2-5, with no clear D. There are 14 residues in the CDR3. The V gene lost 7 bases and the J gene lost 2 bases, with 14 bases spanning the gap. Looked up from germline, CDR1 is MDHEN and CDR2 is SYDVKM. As DNA, the CDR3 is TGTGCCAGCACTTCCTCTCAGTTACAAGAGACCCAGTACTTC. This translates into CASTSSQLQETQYF.

The chain employs TRBV7-9 and TRBJ2-7, with 9 bases that match TRBD1. Germline V gene lookup returns CDR1 SEHNR and CDR2 FQNEAQ (reference sequence). The CDR3 totals 13 residues. The V gene end was trimmed by 5 bases and the J gene end by 3 bases; junction bases not matched to a gene: 2. CDR3 amino acids: CASSKGQGYEQYF. Written as DNA, the CDR3 is TGTGCCAGCAGCAAGGGACAGGGCTACGAGCAGTACTTC. Looking up the rest from reference TRBV7-9 and TRBJ2-7 gives the full variable domain: DTGVSQNPRHKITKRGQNVTFRCDPISEHNRLYWYRQTLGQGPEFLTYFQNEAQLEKSRLLSDRFSAERPKGSFSTLEIQRTEQGDSAMYLCASSKGQGYEQYFGPGTRLTVT.

This chain links TRBV9 with TRBJ2-7; D possibly corresponds to TRBD2 (6 bases). V was cut by 4 bases and J by 2 bases, with 19 bases left in between. Per germline, CDR1 SGDLS and CDR2 YYNGEE. This CDR3 contains 16 residues. The CDR3 DNA sequence: TGTGCCAGCAGCCCGAGAGGAGAGCGGGCCACCTACGAGCAGTACTTC. Its translation is CASSPRGERATYEQYF.

V gene TRBV20-1 combines with J gene TRBJ2-7; unclear D gene. Per the germline V gene, CDR1 is DFQATT and CDR2 is SNEGSKA (reference sequence). V was pared by 4 bases and J by 6 bases, with 10 bases between. The CDR3 is 11 residues long. CDR3 in DNA: TGCAGTGCTAATAAGATGTTCGAGCAGTACTTC. It is translated as CSANKMFEQYF.

The genes are TRBV28 and TRBJ2-6, with D perhaps TRBD2 (6 bases). The germline CDR1 and CDR2 sequences are MDHEN and SYDVKM. The CDR3 is made up of 19 amino acids. Trimming stripped 6 bases from V and 1 base from J, with 22 bases between. CDR3 DNA: TGTGCCAGCAGCCACTTGTTGCGGGACGTAGAATCTGGGGCCAACGTCCTGACTTTC. Its protein product is CASSHLLRDVESGANVLTF.

The V and J genes are TRBV11-2 and TRBJ2-1, with D unclear. The CDR3 is 13 residues long. V was cut by 5 bases and J by 5 bases, with 10 bases left in between. From germline, CDR1 is SGHAT and CDR2 FQNNGV. The CDR3 DNA reads as TGTGCCAGCAGCCCAAGGCCCGACAATGAGCAGTTCTTC. Residues: CASSPRPDNEQFF.

This clone was seen a single time. This sequence joins TRBV5-8 and TRBJ1-2, with 8 bases lining up with TRBD1. The CDR3 has 14 residues. Germline CDR1 SGHTS, CDR2 YDEGEE. V shed 5 bases and J 2 bases; nucleotides not matched to a gene: 5. The chain's CDR3 is CASRMRQGNYGYTF. The CDR3 nucleotides are TGTGCCAGCAGGATGCGACAGGGGAACTATGGCTACACCTTC.

The chain combines TRBV29-1 with TRBJ2-5; 9 bases line up with TRBD2. Germline V CDR1 and CDR2: SQVTM, ANQGSEA. Trimming at V came to 4 bases and at J to 3 bases, leaving 6 bases not matched to a gene. The CDR3 length is 14 residues. The chain's CDR3 is CSVGRGRAEETQYF. The DNA for the CDR3 is TGCAGCGTTGGGCGCGGGAGGGCCGAAGAGACCCAGTACTTC.

This clone has just one count. The chain couples TRBV18 to TRBJ2-5, with 9 bases fitting TRBD2. This CDR3 contains 14 residues. Germline trimming cut 4 bases from V and 2 bases from J; bases unmatched to any gene: 2. Germline lookup yields CDR1 KGHSH and CDR2 LQKENI. The CDR3 DNA is TGTGCCAGCTCACGGGGACTAGCTCAAGAGACCCAGTACTTC. Protein: CASSRGLAQETQYF.

V usage is TRBV7-9 and J usage is TRBJ2-7; 7 bases agree with TRBD1. V was pared by 4 bases and J by 7 bases, with 4 bases of the junction left unmatched. The CDR3 spans 12 residues. Germline V gene sequence: CDR1 SEHNR, CDR2 FQNEAQ (reference sequence). This CDR3 is CASSSTGLEQYF. The CDR3 nucleotides read TGTGCCAGCAGCTCGACAGGGTTGGAGCAGTACTTC.

V is TRBV5-6 and J is TRBJ2-7; D uncertain. This CDR3 contains 13 residues. V was shortened by 0 bases and J by 4 bases, with 8 bases between the two germline ends. Germline V gene lookup returns CDR1 SGHDT and CDR2 YYEEEE. The CDR3 reads CASSLVLSYEQYF. The CDR3 DNA reads TGTGCCAGCAGCTTGGTTCTCTCTTACGAGCAGTACTTC.